These 9 T cell receptor beta chains were all obtained from the same sample, sequenced in a study of blood T cell repertoires in COVID-19. Clones were read by immunoSEQ multiplex PCR, and TCRdb kept only the in-frame ones, dropping some. This table holds 150,000 to 200,000 clones, approximately 91% found once. Sequencing input: peripheral blood. The receptor set was obtained from a man aged 18 to 35 with COVID-19, enrolled during active disease.

The V call is TRBV5-5, the J call TRBJ2-7, with 10 bases aligning to TRBD2. The trim removed 0 bases at V and 5 bases at J, leaving 14 bases unmatched. Per germline, CDR1 SGHKS and CDR2 YYEKEE (reference sequence). The CDR3 contains 18 residues. The CDR3 protein is CASSLGSLAGARLDEQYF. CDR3 DNA: TGTGCCAGCAGCTTGGGAAGCCTAGCGGGAGCAAGGCTTGACGAGCAGTACTTC.

The genes are TRBV11-2 and TRBJ2-7; possibly TRBD2 for D (6 bases). The CDR3 has 16 amino acids. The V gene lost 5 bases and the J gene lost 0 bases, with 17 bases spanning the gap. Germline lookup yields CDR1 SGHAT and CDR2 FQNNGV. The CDR3 coding sequence is TGTGCCAGCAGCCCAATTGAGGGAGGAAGCTCCTACGAGCAGTACTTC. This encodes CASSPIEGGSSYEQYF.

The rearrangement uses TRBV28 and TRBJ2-2; D unresolved. The CDR3 has 16 residues. Germline values: CDR1 MDHEN, CDR2 SYDVKM. The ends were cut back, 3 bases at V and 4 bases at J, with 15 bases in the middle. CDR3 residues: CASSFYGHTVTGELFF. Here the CDR3 DNA reads TGTGCCAGCAGTTTTTATGGGCATACCGTCACCGGGGAGCTGTTTTTT.

CDR3 sequence: CASSPRGRVRQPQHF. Here the CDR3 DNA reads TGTGCCAGCAGTCCCCGGGGGAGGGTGAGACAGCCCCAGCATTTT. The V and J genes are TRBV6-5 and TRBJ1-5, with D perhaps TRBD1 (5 bases). Looked up from germline, CDR1 is MNHEY and CDR2 is SVGAGI. V was clipped by 5 bases and J by 7 bases, with 18 bases between them. This CDR3 has 15 amino acids.

This rearrangement joins TRBV6-6 to TRBJ2-3, with TRBD1 matching over 9 bases. Germline V gene sequence: CDR1 MNHNY, CDR2 SVGAGI (reference sequence). The trim removed 6 bases at V and 1 base at J, leaving 8 bases unmatched. The CDR3 is 16 amino acids. This CDR3 is CASRSGTGIRTDTQYF. The CDR3 nucleotides are TGTGCCAGCAGGTCCGGGACAGGGATCCGCACAGATACGCAGTATTTT.

The CDR3 DNA is TGTGCCAGCAGCTTAGTCGGTAGCGGGAATGAAAACGAGCAGTACTTC. Amino acid sequence: CASSLVGSGNENEQYF. The chain employs TRBV7-2 and TRBJ2-7, with 8 bases aligning to TRBD2. The CDR3 totals 16 residues. Losses at the gene ends were 1 base for V and 5 bases for J; bases not matched to a gene: 10. Looked up from germline, CDR1 is SGHTA and CDR2 is FQGNSA.

The chain carries TRBV19 and TRBJ2-1, with TRBD1 as a possible D gene (7 bases). V lost 0 bases to trimming and J lost 4 bases, with 13 bases between them. Germline V gene sequence: CDR1 LNHDA, CDR2 SQIVND (reference sequence). This CDR3 has 16 amino acids. CDR3 in DNA: TGTGCCAGTAGTATAGATGGGGGGACAGTTTACAATGAGCAGTTCTTC. Translation gives CASSIDGGTVYNEQFF.

J is TRBJ2-7 and V is TRBV6-5; TRBD2 is a possible D gene (6 bases). CDR3 length: 15 amino acids. V was cut by 4 bases and J by 3 bases, with 16 bases left in between. The germline CDR1 and CDR2 sequences are MNHEY and SVGAGI. In DNA, the CDR3 is TGTGCCAGCAGTTGGAGACTAGGACCGAACTACGAGCAGTACTTC. Amino acid sequence: CASSWRLGPNYEQYF.

This rearrangement joins TRBV5-4 to TRBJ1-1, with D possibly matching TRBD1 (6 bases). V shed 4 bases and J shed 4 bases, with 17 bases lying between them. Germline V gives CDR1 SGHNT, CDR2 YYREEE (reference sequence). The CDR3 is 15 residues long. CDR3: CASSDDRTGSTEAFF. The DNA for the CDR3 is TGTGCCAGCAGCGACGACAGGACGGGGAGCACTGAAGCTTTCTTT.